What follows are 27 T cell receptor beta chains derived from one specimen sequenced in a study of control samples from healthy donors and cancer patients. The method was immunoSEQ multiplex PCR; TCRdb's version includes in-frame clones alone and lacks a portion of them. The sample contains around 250,000 clones, around 79% of which appear only once. The specimen sequenced was PBMCs. The receptors stem from a woman in her sixties with lung cancer.

The rearrangement uses TRBV3-1 (or the pseudogene TRBV3-2) and TRBJ2-3; 13 bases line up with TRBD2. This CDR3 has 16 amino acids. CDR1 is LGHDT and CDR2 is YNNKEL in the germline V gene (reference sequence). Losses at the gene ends were 3 bases for V and 3 bases for J; bases not matched to a gene: 3. This CDR3 is CASSHRTSGGTDTQYF. The CDR3 DNA reads as TGTGCCAGCAGCCATAGGACTAGCGGGGGTACAGATACGCAGTATTTT.

The chain recombines TRBV7-9 with TRBJ1-6, with a weak D call TRBD1 (5 bases). The CDR3 extends over 16 amino acids. Germline assignment: CDR1 SEHNR and CDR2 FQNEAQ (reference sequence). The germline V and J ends were trimmed by 5 bases and 10 bases, with 21 bases remaining between them. The CDR3 DNA is TGTGCCAGCAGCCCACACGGGGCCCGGTCCGTCTCACCCCTCCACTTT. Protein: CASSPHGARSVSPLHF.

This clone was found once. The CDR3 reads CASSPRGSHYEQYF. The CDR3 nucleotides read TGTGCCAGCTCGCCAAGGGGATCCCACTACGAGCAGTACTTC. This chain joins TRBV18 and TRBJ2-7; perhaps TRBD1 as D (5 bases). CDR1 KGHSH and CDR2 LQKENI come from the germline V gene. V shed 6 bases and J shed 3 bases, with 15 bases lying between them. The CDR3 runs 14 residues.

V gene TRBV15 combines with J gene TRBJ2-7, with 8 bases aligning to TRBD1. Germline V CDR1 and CDR2: LNHNV, YYDKDF (reference sequence). J gave up 5 bases and V 0 bases, and 3 bases lay outside the gene matches. This CDR3 has 14 amino acids. CDR3 protein: CATSRDRGRDEQYF. The DNA of the CDR3 is TGTGCCACCAGCAGAGACAGGGGGCGAGACGAGCAGTACTTC.

The chain is built from TRBV9 and TRBJ1-1; maybe TRBD1 (5 bases). V lost 4 bases, J lost 3 bases, and 10 bases lay in between. The CDR3 extends over 13 amino acids. Per germline, CDR1 SGDLS and CDR2 YYNGEE. Here the CDR3 reads CASSQQAYTEAFF. In nucleotides, the CDR3 is TGTGCCAGCAGCCAACAGGCTTACACTGAAGCTTTCTTT.

This chain links TRBV2 with TRBJ1-1; TRBD1 is a possible D gene (5 bases). Germline lookup yields CDR1 SNHLY and CDR2 FYNNEI. The V end lost 7 bases, the J end lost 1 base, and 10 bases lay between the germline ends. CDR3 size: 13 residues. The CDR3 DNA sequence: TGTGCCAGCAATCCCCAGGGGAACACTGAAGCTTTCTTT. Amino acid sequence: CASNPQGNTEAFF.

This clone was recorded once. The chain couples TRBV29-1 to TRBJ2-1; D gene uncertain. The CDR3 length is 10 residues. Germline CDR1 and CDR2: SQVTM and ANQGSEA. Trimming removed 6 bases at V and 8 bases at J, with 8 bases between. The CDR3 DNA reads as TGCAGCGTAGTAAGGGATGAGCAGTTCTTC. It encodes CSVVRDEQFF.

The J gene is TRBJ1-3, the V gene TRBV6-2 or TRBV6-3; D call uncertain. Germline CDR1 is MNHEY and CDR2 is SVGEGT. The CDR3 is made up of 14 amino acids. V was clipped by 5 bases and J by 0 bases, with 8 bases between them. CDR3 region: CASSTHTSGNTIYF. The CDR3 DNA sequence: TGTGCCAGCAGTACCCATACCTCTGGAAACACCATATATTTT.

The chain recombines TRBV5-8 with TRBJ1-2, with D tentatively TRBD1 (5 bases). CDR1 SGHTS and CDR2 YDEGEE come from the germline V gene. The CDR3 contains 15 residues. V gave up 0 bases and J gave up 2 bases, with 11 bases separating them. CDR3 DNA sequence: TGTGCCAGCAGCTTGGATCTCCGACAGAACTATGGCTACACCTTC. Amino acid sequence: CASSLDLRQNYGYTF.

This clone was picked up one time. The chain has TRBV28 and TRBJ2-7; no definite D call. The germline V gene encodes CDR1 MDHEN and CDR2 SYDVKM. V was clipped by 8 bases and J by 2 bases, with 7 bases between them. The CDR3 runs 11 residues. This chain's CDR3 is CASARAYEQYF. CDR3 DNA: TGTGCCAGCGCCCGGGCCTACGAGCAGTACTTC.

The chain carries TRBV7-2 and TRBJ1-1; D not resolved. The CDR3 has 14 amino acids. Germline-derived CDR1 and CDR2 are SGHTA and FQGNSA. V was pared by 3 bases and J by 1 base, with 9 bases between. The CDR3 sequence: CASSFHTSNTEAFF. CDR3 sequence (DNA): TGTGCCAGCAGCTTCCACACCTCGAACACTGAAGCTTTCTTT.

The chain uses TRBV12-3 or TRBV12-4 and TRBJ1-4; D gene ambiguous. This CDR3 is 13 amino acids long. Trimming cost V 1 base and J 7 bases, with 7 bases left between them. CDR3 sequence: CASSLGRFEKLFF. The DNA for the CDR3 is TGTGCCAGCAGTTTAGGACGATTTGAAAAACTGTTTTTT.

V gene TRBV2 combines with J gene TRBJ2-2; D may be TRBD2 (6 bases). Trimming removed 6 bases at V and 4 bases at J, with 15 bases between. The CDR3 extends over 15 amino acids. Germline CDR1 and CDR2: SNHLY and FYNNEI. The CDR3 loop is CASRDGGGGTGELFF. The CDR3 DNA reads as TGTGCCAGCAGGGACGGGGGAGGTGGCACCGGGGAGCTGTTTTTT.

The chain carries TRBV27 and TRBJ2-3; possible D gene TRBD1, 6 bases. CDR1 is MNHEY and CDR2 is SMNVEV in the germline V gene (reference sequence). V lost 1 base, J lost 4 bases, and 15 bases lay in between. The CDR3 covers 16 residues. CDR3 nucleotide sequence: TGTGCCAGCAGTTTATTAGGGACAATCCATCCAGATACGCAGTATTTT. Residues: CASSLLGTIHPDTQYF.

CDR3 nucleotide sequence: TGTGCCAGCAGTCTCCTAGCGGGAGTATCAGATACGCAGTATTTT. It is translated as CASSLLAGVSDTQYF. V is TRBV28 and J is TRBJ2-3; 10 nucleotides line up with TRBD2. Per germline, CDR1 MDHEN and CDR2 SYDVKM. The V gene end was trimmed by 5 bases and the J gene end by 4 bases; junction bases not matched to a gene: 6. The CDR3 extends over 15 amino acids.

The V and J genes are TRBV2 and TRBJ1-1, with D unresolved. V lost 4 bases and J lost 10, with 16 bases in between. This CDR3 is 13 amino acids long. Per germline, CDR1 SNHLY and CDR2 FYNNEI. The chain's CDR3 is CASSAGAGVGAFF. In DNA, the CDR3 is TGTGCCAGCAGTGCAGGAGCCGGGGTGGGAGCTTTCTTT. The full variable domain, with the rest looked up from reference TRBV2 and TRBJ1-1, is EPEVTQTPSHQVTQMGQEVILRCVPISNHLYFYWYRQILGQKVEFLVSFYNNEISEKSEIFDDQFSVERPDGSNFTLKIRSTKLEDSAMYFCASSAGAGVGAFFGQGTRLTVV.

The chain has TRBV27 and TRBJ1-1, with D possibly TRBD1 on 5 matching bases. CDR1 MNHEY and CDR2 SMNVEV come from the germline V gene (reference sequence). The V end was cut by 0 bases, the J end by 6 bases, with 14 bases between. This CDR3 is built from 15 residues. CDR3 nucleotides: TGTGCCAGCAGTTTATCGTTCAAGCCAGGGCCTGAAGCTTTCTTT. It translates to CASSLSFKPGPEAFF.

The chain is built from TRBV5-1 and TRBJ2-1; D possibly corresponds to TRBD1 (5 bases). Germline CDR1 reads SGHRS; CDR2 reads YFSETQ. The V gene lost 2 bases and the J gene lost 6 bases, with 12 bases spanning the gap. This CDR3 is 14 amino acids long. The chain's CDR3 is CASSLDRNLNEQFF. CDR3 in DNA: TGCGCCAGCAGCTTAGACAGAAATCTCAATGAGCAGTTCTTC.

The V and J genes are TRBV7-2 and TRBJ2-7, with unresolved D. Trimming took off 1 base at V and 6 bases at J, with 13 bases between the two ends. The CDR3 is 14 residues long. The germline V gene encodes CDR1 SGHTA and CDR2 FQGNSA. CDR3 bases: TGTGCCAGCAGCTTAGGCGGAGCCAGTCTCGAGCAGTACTTC. It specifies CASSLGGASLEQYF.

V gene TRBV5-4 combines with J gene TRBJ2-1, with 10 bases identical to TRBD2. With 3 bases clipped from V and 8 bases from J, the junction kept 11 bases outside the gene matches. Germline values: CDR1 SGHNT, CDR2 YYREEE (reference sequence). The CDR3 covers 16 residues. The CDR3 nucleotides read TGTGCCAGCAGCTCACTCTCGGGACTAGCGAACGATGAGCAGTTCTTC. Residues: CASSSLSGLANDEQFF.

The rearrangement uses TRBV5-1 and TRBJ2-1, with D maybe TRBD1 (5 bases). The germline V and J ends were trimmed by 4 bases and 6 bases, with 11 bases remaining between them. The CDR3 extends over 13 amino acids. Per the germline V gene, CDR1 is SGHRS and CDR2 is YFSETQ. DNA for the CDR3: TGCGCCAGCAGCGCGCAGGGTGGCAATGAGCAGTTCTTC. Translated, it gives CASSAQGGNEQFF.

The rearrangement links TRBV3-1 (or the pseudogene TRBV3-2) to TRBJ2-1; 8 bases are shared with TRBD2. Germline loops: CDR1 LGHDT, CDR2 YNNKEL (reference sequence). CDR3 length: 15 residues. Trimming took 5 bases from V and 0 from J; bases not matched to a gene: 3. CDR3 DNA sequence: TGTGCCAGCAGCTATCTAGCGGGCTCCTACAATGAGCAGTTCTTC. Protein product: CASSYLAGSYNEQFF.

This clone appeared a few times. The chain joins TRBV5-1 to TRBJ1-1; D gene ambiguous. The length of the CDR3 is 14 residues. From germline, CDR1 is SGHRS and CDR2 YFSETQ. V gave up 1 base and J gave up 1 base, with 8 bases separating them. CDR3 protein: CASSLTLGNTEAFF. The CDR3, as DNA: TGCGCCAGCAGCTTGACGTTGGGGAACACTGAAGCTTTCTTT.

This clone was recorded once. This rearrangement joins TRBV5-3 to TRBJ2-3; D is possibly TRBD2 (6 bases). TRBV5-3 is labeled an ORF, and its function is uncertain. CDR3 length: 16 amino acids. V was pared by 0 bases and J by 4 bases, with 15 bases between. The CDR3 sequence is CARSLVCGTAADTQYF. The CDR3 DNA sequence: TGTGCCAGAAGCTTGGTTTGCGGGACCGCCGCAGATACGCAGTATTTT.

The rearrangement uses TRBV30 and TRBJ1-4; 7 bases match TRBD1. V trimming: 1 base; J trimming: 8 bases; junction bases outside the gene matches: 7. CDR1 and CDR2 from the germline V gene are GTSNPN and SVGIG (reference sequence). There are 14 residues in the CDR3. CDR3 sequence: CAWSGQGLQEKLFF. For the CDR3, the DNA is TGTGCCTGGAGTGGACAGGGATTACAGGAAAAACTGTTTTTT.

This chain joins TRBV7-2 and TRBJ2-5; tentatively, D is TRBD1 (5 bases). Deletions cut 4 bases from V and 4 bases from J, with 19 bases between. The germline CDR1 and CDR2 sequences are SGHTA and FQGNSA. The CDR3 length is 16 residues. The DNA for the CDR3 is TGTGCCAGCAGCTCTGGGGCAGGTTCGTATGGAGAGACCCAGTACTTC. Its protein product is CASSSGAGSYGETQYF.

This rearrangement joins TRBV4-1 to TRBJ2-1; D is ambiguous. With 0 bases removed from V and 0 bases from J, the gap between germline ends came to 9 bases. Per germline, CDR1 MGHRA and CDR2 YSYEKL. The CDR3 is made up of 16 amino acids. The CDR3 is CASSQDQSSSYNEQFF. Here the CDR3 DNA reads TGCGCCAGCAGCCAAGATCAAAGCAGCTCCTACAATGAGCAGTTCTTC.